These T cell receptor beta chains were read from a single sample in a study of blood T cell repertoires in COVID-19. Produced via immunoSEQ multiplex PCR; TCRdb's table is partial and in-frame only. The sample consists of tens of thousands of clones, 88% of them appearing once. The sequenced sample consisted of peripheral blood. The source of these receptors is a woman at least 80 years old with active COVID-19. Both conserved end residues are part of each CDR3. A D gene is named only where the DNA matches it firmly. Part of the rows lack a size; the others show once, few, many or a class for expanded clones.

v_call: TRBV5-6
j_call: TRBJ2-5
clone_size: NA
d_call: NA
cdr3_aa: CASSLRGAGETQYF
cdr3_nt: TGTGCCAGCAGCCTTCGGGGGGCTGGAGAGACCCAGTACTTC

v_call: TRBV12-3/TRBV12-4
j_call: TRBJ2-7
clone_size: NA
d_call: TRBD1
cdr3_aa: CASTTTGNYEQYF
cdr3_nt: TGTGCCAGCACCACGACAGGGAACTACGAGCAGTACTTC

v_call: TRBV27
j_call: TRBJ1-1
clone_size: NA
d_call: NA
cdr3_aa: CASSLSGGYNTEAFF
cdr3_nt: TGTGCCAGCAGTTTATCGGGGGGGTACAACACTGAAGCTTTCTTT

v_call: TRBV19
j_call: TRBJ2-1
clone_size: NA
d_call: TRBD2
cdr3_aa: CASSARTSGRYNEQFF
cdr3_nt: TGTGCCAGTAGTGCCCGGACTAGCGGGAGGTACAATGAGCAGTTCTTC

v_call: TRBV6-1
j_call: TRBJ2-5
clone_size: NA
d_call: NA
cdr3_aa: CASSDPGEKRYQETQYF
cdr3_nt: TGTGCCAGCAGTGATCCCGGGGAGAAAAGGTACCAAGAGACCCAGTACTTC

v_call: TRBV24-1
j_call: TRBJ2-6
clone_size: NA
d_call: TRBD1
cdr3_aa: CATSDPRGLSGANVLTF
cdr3_nt: TGTGCCACCAGTGATCCCAGGGGGCTAAGCGGGGCCAACGTCCTGACTTTC

v_call: TRBV7-2
j_call: TRBJ1-2
clone_size: once
d_call: NA
cdr3_aa: CASSSYREGAGYTF
cdr3_nt: TGTGCCAGCAGCTCTTATCGGGAAGGAGCTGGCTACACCTTC

v_call: TRBV19
j_call: TRBJ2-3
clone_size: once
d_call: NA
cdr3_aa: CARRTQGSDTQYF
cdr3_nt: TGTGCCAGGCGGACTCAGGGGTCGGATACGCAGTATTTT

v_call: TRBV28
j_call: TRBJ2-7
clone_size: NA
d_call: TRBD2
cdr3_aa: CASRTGLAHPAYEQYF
cdr3_nt: TGTGCCAGCAGAACGGGACTAGCGCATCCGGCCTACGAGCAGTACTTC

v_call: TRBV21-1
j_call: TRBJ2-5
clone_size: few
d_call: NA
cdr3_aa: CASSTRRTGRGETQYF
cdr3_nt: TGTGCCAGCAGCACCCGCCGGACAGGGCGGGGAGAGACCCAGTACTTC

v_call: TRBV4-1
j_call: TRBJ2-7
clone_size: NA
d_call: TRBD1
cdr3_aa: CASSQPTRDSYEQYF
cdr3_nt: TGCGCCAGCAGCCAACCTACCAGGGACAGCTACGAGCAGTACTTC

v_call: TRBV24-1
j_call: TRBJ2-5
clone_size: NA
d_call: TRBD2
cdr3_aa: CATSEAGVGETQYF
cdr3_nt: TGTGCCACCAGTGAAGCGGGAGTAGGGGAGACCCAGTACTTC

v_call: TRBV10-3
j_call: TRBJ1-4
clone_size: NA
d_call: NA
cdr3_aa: CAISGGATNEKLFF
cdr3_nt: TGTGCCATCAGTGGGGGGGCAACTAATGAAAAACTGTTTTTT

v_call: TRBV7-8
j_call: TRBJ1-3
clone_size: NA
d_call: TRBD1
cdr3_aa: CASSLSPGTGGYTIYF
cdr3_nt: TGTGCCAGCAGCTTATCCCCCGGGACAGGGGGTTACACCATATATTTT

v_call: TRBV27
j_call: TRBJ1-6
clone_size: NA
d_call: NA
cdr3_aa: CASCAGTFSYNSPLHF
cdr3_nt: TGTGCCAGCTGCGCCGGGACATTCTCCTATAATTCACCCCTCCACTTT

v_call: TRBV5-6
j_call: TRBJ2-6
clone_size: NA
d_call: TRBD1
cdr3_aa: CASSAKTGEDNVLTF
cdr3_nt: TGTGCCAGCAGCGCCAAGACAGGGGAGGACAACGTCCTGACTTTC

v_call: TRBV18
j_call: TRBJ2-7
clone_size: NA
d_call: TRBD1
cdr3_aa: CASSPPSVGTGGSHEQYF
cdr3_nt: TGTGCCAGCTCACCACCGTCCGTCGGGACAGGGGGGTCCCACGAGCAGTACTTC

v_call: TRBV11-2
j_call: TRBJ1-1
clone_size: NA
d_call: NA
cdr3_aa: CASSWGRLGGTEAFF
cdr3_nt: TGTGCCAGCAGCTGGGGTAGACTGGGGGGCACTGAAGCTTTCTTT

v_call: TRBV5-4
j_call: TRBJ1-1
clone_size: few
d_call: TRBD1
cdr3_aa: CASSWDRGMNTEAFF
cdr3_nt: TGTGCCAGCAGCTGGGACAGGGGTATGAACACTGAAGCTTTCTTT

v_call: TRBV7-2
j_call: TRBJ2-7
clone_size: NA
d_call: TRBD2
cdr3_aa: CASSSGTSGRLVSYEQYF
cdr3_nt: TGTGCCAGCAGTTCTGGGACTAGCGGGAGGCTAGTCTCCTACGAGCAGTACTTC

v_call: TRBV28
j_call: TRBJ1-1
clone_size: NA
d_call: TRBD1
cdr3_aa: CASSSTIGQGRAAEAFF
cdr3_nt: TGTGCCAGCAGTTCCACAATCGGACAGGGCAGAGCCGCTGAAGCTTTCTTT

v_call: TRBV5-1
j_call: TRBJ2-5
clone_size: NA
d_call: NA
cdr3_aa: CATSGTPLETQYF
cdr3_nt: TGCGCCACTTCCGGGACTCCTTTGGAGACCCAGTACTTC

v_call: TRBV3-1/TRBV3-2
j_call: TRBJ2-2
clone_size: NA
d_call: TRBD2
cdr3_aa: CASSLSSGSAPDSELFF
cdr3_nt: TGTGCCAGCAGCCTCTCTAGCGGGAGCGCCCCGGATTCGGAGCTGTTTTTT

v_call: TRBV28
j_call: TRBJ2-5
clone_size: NA
d_call: TRBD2
cdr3_aa: CASSVSLAGRVETQYF
cdr3_nt: TGTGCCAGCAGTGTTTCATTAGCGGGAAGAGTCGAGACCCAGTACTTC

v_call: TRBV25-1
j_call: TRBJ2-7
clone_size: NA
d_call: TRBD2
cdr3_aa: CASSGLAGTYEQYF
cdr3_nt: TGTGCCAGCAGTGGCCTAGCGGGTACCTACGAGCAGTACTTC

v_call: TRBV5-1
j_call: TRBJ2-1
clone_size: few
d_call: NA
cdr3_aa: CASSLWESHEQFF
cdr3_nt: TGCGCCAGCAGCTTGTGGGAGTCCCATGAGCAGTTCTTC

v_call: TRBV6-5
j_call: TRBJ2-3
clone_size: NA
d_call: NA
cdr3_aa: CASSYPSGTDTQYF
cdr3_nt: TGTGCCAGCAGTTACCCCTCAGGCACAGATACGCAGTATTTT

v_call: TRBV28
j_call: TRBJ2-2
clone_size: NA
d_call: TRBD2
cdr3_aa: CASSSLRTSGRWTGELFF
cdr3_nt: TGTGCCAGCAGTTCCCTCCGGACTAGCGGGAGGTGGACCGGGGAGCTGTTTTTT

v_call: TRBV4-2
j_call: TRBJ1-5
clone_size: once
d_call: TRBD1
cdr3_aa: CASSQADRDNQPQHF
cdr3_nt: TGTGCCAGCAGCCAAGCAGACAGGGACAATCAGCCCCAGCATTTT

v_call: TRBV27
j_call: TRBJ2-3
clone_size: once
d_call: TRBD2
cdr3_aa: CASRRLAGNTDTQYF
cdr3_nt: TGTGCCAGCAGAAGACTAGCGGGAAACACAGATACGCAGTATTTT

v_call: TRBV7-8
j_call: TRBJ1-2
clone_size: NA
d_call: TRBD1
cdr3_aa: CASTPGQGSYGYTF
cdr3_nt: TGTGCCAGCACCCCGGGACAGGGTTCCTATGGCTACACCTTC

v_call: TRBV27
j_call: TRBJ1-5
clone_size: NA
d_call: NA
cdr3_aa: CASSLSSRGVYSNQPQHF
cdr3_nt: TGTGCCAGCAGTTTATCGAGCAGGGGCGTTTATAGCAATCAGCCCCAGCATTTT

v_call: TRBV9
j_call: TRBJ2-5
clone_size: NA
d_call: TRBD1
cdr3_aa: CASSDGTGLGTQYF
cdr3_nt: TGTGCCAGCAGCGACGGGACAGGCCTAGGGACCCAGTACTTC

v_call: TRBV6-2/TRBV6-3
j_call: TRBJ2-7
clone_size: NA
d_call: NA
cdr3_aa: CASSWYRKRSHEQYF
cdr3_nt: TGTGCCAGCAGTTGGTACCGGAAGAGGAGCCACGAGCAGTACTTC

v_call: TRBV18
j_call: TRBJ2-5
clone_size: NA
d_call: TRBD2
cdr3_aa: CASSPGRTGGLQETQYF
cdr3_nt: TGTGCCAGCTCACCAGGACGGACGGGAGGGCTCCAAGAGACCCAGTACTTC

v_call: TRBV3-1/TRBV3-2
j_call: TRBJ2-1
clone_size: NA
d_call: NA
cdr3_aa: CASSLDSDSYNEQFF
cdr3_nt: TGTGCCAGCAGCCTGGACAGTGATTCCTACAATGAGCAGTTCTTC

v_call: TRBV29-1
j_call: TRBJ2-1
clone_size: NA
d_call: TRBD2
cdr3_aa: CSVEVGTSGSEQFF
cdr3_nt: TGCAGCGTTGAGGTAGGGACTAGCGGGAGTGAGCAGTTCTTC

v_call: TRBV6-5
j_call: TRBJ2-7
clone_size: NA
d_call: TRBD2
cdr3_aa: CASRPSGRRLREQYF
cdr3_nt: TGTGCCAGCCGGCCTAGCGGGAGGAGGCTTCGGGAGCAGTACTTC

v_call: TRBV4-2
j_call: TRBJ2-7
clone_size: NA
d_call: TRBD2
cdr3_aa: CASSVRLAASYEQYF
cdr3_nt: TGTGCCAGCAGCGTCCGACTAGCGGCTTCCTACGAGCAGTACTTC

v_call: TRBV21-1
j_call: TRBJ1-5
clone_size: once
d_call: NA
cdr3_aa: CASSKGPFTDRGTKNQPQHF
cdr3_nt: TGTGCCAGCAGCAAAGGGCCGTTTACGGACAGGGGGACAAAGAATCAGCCCCAGCATTTT

v_call: TRBV5-6
j_call: TRBJ2-3
clone_size: NA
d_call: TRBD1
cdr3_aa: CASSPAGGAKGTDTQYF
cdr3_nt: TGTGCCAGCAGCCCGGCAGGGGGCGCGAAGGGCACAGATACGCAGTATTTT

v_call: TRBV10-3
j_call: TRBJ1-1
clone_size: NA
d_call: NA
cdr3_aa: CAISPGTEAFF
cdr3_nt: TGTGCCATCAGTCCAGGCACTGAAGCTTTCTTT

v_call: TRBV28
j_call: TRBJ2-7
clone_size: NA
d_call: NA
cdr3_aa: CASRATGRIYEQYF
cdr3_nt: TGTGCCAGCAGAGCGACAGGTAGGATTTACGAGCAGTACTTC

v_call: TRBV25-1
j_call: TRBJ1-4
clone_size: NA
d_call: TRBD1
cdr3_aa: CASSGTGGHEKLFF
cdr3_nt: TGTGCCAGCAGTGGCACAGGGGGACATGAAAAACTGTTTTTT

v_call: TRBV11-2
j_call: TRBJ2-7
clone_size: NA
d_call: TRBD2
cdr3_aa: CASSENNVGGAYEQYF
cdr3_nt: TGTGCCAGCAGCGAAAACAACGTCGGGGGGGCCTACGAGCAGTACTTC

v_call: TRBV19
j_call: TRBJ1-2
clone_size: NA
d_call: TRBD1
cdr3_aa: CASSLTGGGYGYTF
cdr3_nt: TGTGCCAGTAGCCTTACAGGGGGCGGCTATGGCTACACCTTC

v_call: TRBV12-2
j_call: TRBJ2-1
clone_size: NA
d_call: NA
cdr3_aa: CASRLESGGRAGEQFF
cdr3_nt: TGTGCAAGTCGCTTAGAGTCTGGCGGGAGGGCCGGTGAGCAGTTCTTC

v_call: TRBV4-3
j_call: TRBJ2-1
clone_size: NA
d_call: TRBD2
cdr3_aa: CASSQLGLAGYNEQFF
cdr3_nt: TGCGCCAGCAGCCAGTTAGGACTAGCGGGGTACAATGAGCAGTTCTTC

v_call: TRBV20-1
j_call: TRBJ2-7
clone_size: NA
d_call: NA
cdr3_aa: CSASVMGGTYEQYF
cdr3_nt: TGCAGTGCTAGTGTAATGGGAGGAACCTACGAGCAGTACTTC